The clone carrying this TCR beta chain was observed a handful of times. The CDR3 has 12 amino acids. Trimming shortened V by 5 bases and J by 8 bases, and 12 bases separated the two germline ends. The V gene's germline CDR1 is LNHDA and CDR2 SQIVND (reference sequence). These data come from a study of response to subunit inactivated influenza vaccine. TCRdb ran MiXCR on the RT-PCR reads and lists one entry per CDR3 protein. The top ten clones hold roughly a tenth of a sample with approximately 310,000 distinct CDR3 sequences, 20% to 25% of them seen once. The material sequenced was PBMCs from blood, taken approximately 20 months after vaccination. The sequence derives from a man aged 50 to 69 who received an inactivated influenza vaccine. The chain combines TRBV19 with TRBJ1-1, with a possible D match to TRBD1 (6 bases). The CDR3, as DNA: TGTGCCAGTAGTGCTGGACAGCTAGAAGCTTTCTTT. This sequence encodes CASSAGQLEAFF. Filled out from reference TRBV19 and TRBJ1-1, the complete variable domain reads DGGITQSPKYLFRKEGQNVTLSCEQNLNHDAMYWYRQDPGQGLRLIYYSQIVNDFQKGDIAEGYSVSREKKESFPLTVTSAQKNPTAFYLCASSAGQLEAFFGQGTRLTVV.